A selection of T cell receptor beta chains follows, all from one sample in a study of blood T cell repertoires in COVID-19. Assay used: immunoSEQ multiplex PCR; TCRdb lists only in-frame clones, some missing. The sample shows 90,000 to 150,000 clones, approximately 87% of them seen only once. Sequenced: peripheral blood. The receptors were sampled from a woman in her 50s with acute or convalescent COVID-19. Both conserved end residues are part of each CDR3. Each record gives: CDR3 DNA, CDR3 protein, CDR3 length, D gene, clone size, V gene, J gene. A D gene is named only where the DNA matches it firmly. The size field is filled for only some rows; it gives once, few, many or a size class.

CDR3nt: TGTGCCAGCAGCATCTTACTTCTCCGGGACAGGGGTCGCGAGCAGTACTTC; CDR3aa: CASSILLLRDRGREQYF; len: 17; d_gene: TRBD1; abundance: NA; v_gene: TRBV7-2; j_gene: TRBJ2-7
CDR3nt: TGCAGTGCTAGTAGCGGGCTTTACAATGAGCAGTTCTTC; CDR3aa: CSASSGLYNEQFF; len: 13; d_gene: TRBD2; abundance: NA; v_gene: TRBV20-1; j_gene: TRBJ2-1
CDR3nt: TGTGCCAGCAGCTTAGTTGTCCTGAGGGACGAGCAGTACTTC; CDR3aa: CASSLVVLRDEQYF; len: 14; d_gene: NA; abundance: NA; v_gene: TRBV11-2; j_gene: TRBJ2-7
CDR3nt: TGTGCCATCAGGGGGTTAGGGGTTGATGAGCAGTTCTTC; CDR3aa: CAIRGLGVDEQFF; len: 13; d_gene: NA; abundance: few; v_gene: TRBV10-3; j_gene: TRBJ2-1
CDR3nt: TGTGCCAGCAGTCACCCGACAGGGGGCCCGAACACTGAAGCTTTCTTT; CDR3aa: CASSHPTGGPNTEAFF; len: 16; d_gene: TRBD1; abundance: NA; v_gene: TRBV27; j_gene: TRBJ1-1
CDR3nt: TGTGCCAGCAGCTTCGTTCTCCGGGATCCAACTTTC; CDR3aa: CASSFVLRDPTF; len: 12; d_gene: NA; abundance: NA; v_gene: TRBV11-2; j_gene: TRBJ1-2
CDR3nt: TGTGCCAGCAGTTTGGGACAGGGGGAAGACATTCAGTACTTC; CDR3aa: CASSLGQGEDIQYF; len: 14; d_gene: TRBD1; abundance: NA; v_gene: TRBV27; j_gene: TRBJ2-4
CDR3nt: TGTGCCAGCAGCCCGGACAGGGGTCCCTATGGCTACACCTTC; CDR3aa: CASSPDRGPYGYTF; len: 14; d_gene: TRBD1; abundance: NA; v_gene: TRBV5-4; j_gene: TRBJ1-2
CDR3nt: TGTGCCAGCAGCTGGGGACTAGCGGGGGGGCCTGCGGGCGAGCAGTACTTC; CDR3aa: CASSWGLAGGPAGEQYF; len: 17; d_gene: TRBD2; abundance: NA; v_gene: TRBV5-6; j_gene: TRBJ2-7
CDR3nt: TGTGCCAGCAGTGAACCGGGACACCCTGACTATGGCTACACCTTC; CDR3aa: CASSEPGHPDYGYTF; len: 15; d_gene: NA; abundance: NA; v_gene: TRBV2; j_gene: TRBJ1-2
CDR3nt: TGTGCCAGCAGCGTAGCTACTTGGGGGGGCCGGGAGGAGACCCAGTACTTC; CDR3aa: CASSVATWGGREETQYF; len: 17; d_gene: NA; abundance: once; v_gene: TRBV9; j_gene: TRBJ2-5
CDR3nt: TGTGCCAGCAGCCGGATAGACAGCTCCGGGGAGCTGTTTTTT; CDR3aa: CASSRIDSSGELFF; len: 14; d_gene: NA; abundance: NA; v_gene: TRBV5-6; j_gene: TRBJ2-2
CDR3nt: TGTGCCAGCTCACCGGGGGCCAGTGGCGAGCAGTACTTC; CDR3aa: CASSPGASGEQYF; len: 13; d_gene: NA; abundance: NA; v_gene: TRBV18; j_gene: TRBJ2-7
CDR3nt: TGTGCCAGCAGCGCACACAGGGATAGCAATCAGCCCCAGCATTTT; CDR3aa: CASSAHRDSNQPQHF; len: 15; d_gene: NA; abundance: NA; v_gene: TRBV7-2; j_gene: TRBJ1-5
CDR3nt: TGTGCCAGCGCGGAGGGTCCAGCCTACTATGGCTACACCTTC; CDR3aa: CASAEGPAYYGYTF; len: 14; d_gene: NA; abundance: NA; v_gene: TRBV9; j_gene: TRBJ1-2
CDR3nt: TGTGCCAGTAGTTCCCACCAGGGGCCGGACAATGAGCAGTTCTTC; CDR3aa: CASSSHQGPDNEQFF; len: 15; d_gene: NA; abundance: NA; v_gene: TRBV19; j_gene: TRBJ2-1
CDR3nt: TGCAGCGTCCGGAGTCGCGGGGGGATCAATCAGCCCCAGCATTTT; CDR3aa: CSVRSRGGINQPQHF; len: 15; d_gene: NA; abundance: NA; v_gene: TRBV29-1; j_gene: TRBJ1-5
CDR3nt: TGTGCCAGCAGCTTAACGGGTACAGTCAATTCACCCCTCCACTTT; CDR3aa: CASSLTGTVNSPLHF; len: 15; d_gene: NA; abundance: NA; v_gene: TRBV7-3; j_gene: TRBJ1-6
CDR3nt: TGTGCCAGCAGCTTTCCCACTAGCGGGGTGGGGGAGCAGTTCTTC; CDR3aa: CASSFPTSGVGEQFF; len: 15; d_gene: TRBD2; abundance: NA; v_gene: TRBV11-3; j_gene: TRBJ2-1
CDR3nt: TGTGCCAGCAGCCCAAGACAGGGGGAGAACACTGAAGCTTTCTTT; CDR3aa: CASSPRQGENTEAFF; len: 15; d_gene: TRBD1; abundance: NA; v_gene: TRBV7-9; j_gene: TRBJ1-1
CDR3nt: TGTGCCAGCAGCTTAAGTACAGGGAACCAAGAGACCCAGTACTTC; CDR3aa: CASSLSTGNQETQYF; len: 15; d_gene: NA; abundance: NA; v_gene: TRBV7-3; j_gene: TRBJ2-5
CDR3nt: TGTGCCAGTAGTACCCGGGACAGCACTGAAGCTTTCTTT; CDR3aa: CASSTRDSTEAFF; len: 13; d_gene: TRBD1; abundance: NA; v_gene: TRBV19; j_gene: TRBJ1-1
CDR3nt: TGTGCCATCAGTGAGCAAGCTAGCGGGGTTAGCACAGATACGCAGTATTTT; CDR3aa: CAISEQASGVSTDTQYF; len: 17; d_gene: TRBD2; abundance: NA; v_gene: TRBV10-3; j_gene: TRBJ2-3
CDR3nt: TGTGCCACCAGTGTGGGGGGGCCCATAGCTGAGCAGTTCTTC; CDR3aa: CATSVGGPIAEQFF; len: 14; d_gene: NA; abundance: NA; v_gene: TRBV24-1; j_gene: TRBJ2-1
CDR3nt: TGTGCCAGCAGCTCCGCGGGGGACTATGGCTACACCTTC; CDR3aa: CASSSAGDYGYTF; len: 13; d_gene: NA; abundance: NA; v_gene: TRBV7-2; j_gene: TRBJ1-2
CDR3nt: TGTGCCAGTAGTCGACGACTAGCGGGGGGGCGGATTTCCTACAATGAGCAGTTCTTC; CDR3aa: CASSRRLAGGRISYNEQFF; len: 19; d_gene: TRBD2; abundance: NA; v_gene: TRBV19; j_gene: TRBJ2-1
CDR3nt: TGTGCCAGCAGTTCTCGGGATGGTGAGGATGAGCAGTTCTTC; CDR3aa: CASSSRDGEDEQFF; len: 14; d_gene: NA; abundance: NA; v_gene: TRBV6-5; j_gene: TRBJ2-1
CDR3nt: TGCGCCAGCAGCTTGATACTAGCGGGGGCTCGAGGAGAGACCCAGTACTTC; CDR3aa: CASSLILAGARGETQYF; len: 17; d_gene: TRBD2; abundance: NA; v_gene: TRBV5-1; j_gene: TRBJ2-5
CDR3nt: TGTGCCACGCGAAACAGGGTGGGTAACACTGAAGCTTTCTTT; CDR3aa: CATRNRVGNTEAFF; len: 14; d_gene: NA; abundance: NA; v_gene: TRBV6-5; j_gene: TRBJ1-1
CDR3nt: TGTGCCAGCCTCAGAGAGGGCACAGATACGCAGTATTTT; CDR3aa: CASLREGTDTQYF; len: 13; d_gene: NA; abundance: NA; v_gene: TRBV18; j_gene: TRBJ2-3
CDR3nt: TGTGCCAGCAGTTACTCCGACAGGGTGGATTCACCCCTCCACTTT; CDR3aa: CASSYSDRVDSPLHF; len: 15; d_gene: TRBD1; abundance: NA; v_gene: TRBV6-5; j_gene: TRBJ1-6
CDR3nt: TGTGCCAGCAGCGATCCGGGACAGGAAACCTACGAGCAGTACTTC; CDR3aa: CASSDPGQETYEQYF; len: 15; d_gene: TRBD1; abundance: NA; v_gene: TRBV7-9; j_gene: TRBJ2-7
CDR3nt: TGTGCCAGCAGCTCCCAGGGGAACACTGAAGCTTTCTTT; CDR3aa: CASSSQGNTEAFF; len: 13; d_gene: NA; abundance: NA; v_gene: TRBV7-8; j_gene: TRBJ1-1
CDR3nt: TGTGCCAGCAGCCTGCAGGGGATTGAGGGGGAGTATTTT; CDR3aa: CASSLQGIEGEYF; len: 13; d_gene: NA; abundance: NA; v_gene: TRBV5-4; j_gene: TRBJ2-3
CDR3nt: TGTGCCAGCAGCTTGCGGGAGACCCAGTACTTC; CDR3aa: CASSLRETQYF; len: 11; d_gene: NA; abundance: NA; v_gene: TRBV11-3; j_gene: TRBJ2-5